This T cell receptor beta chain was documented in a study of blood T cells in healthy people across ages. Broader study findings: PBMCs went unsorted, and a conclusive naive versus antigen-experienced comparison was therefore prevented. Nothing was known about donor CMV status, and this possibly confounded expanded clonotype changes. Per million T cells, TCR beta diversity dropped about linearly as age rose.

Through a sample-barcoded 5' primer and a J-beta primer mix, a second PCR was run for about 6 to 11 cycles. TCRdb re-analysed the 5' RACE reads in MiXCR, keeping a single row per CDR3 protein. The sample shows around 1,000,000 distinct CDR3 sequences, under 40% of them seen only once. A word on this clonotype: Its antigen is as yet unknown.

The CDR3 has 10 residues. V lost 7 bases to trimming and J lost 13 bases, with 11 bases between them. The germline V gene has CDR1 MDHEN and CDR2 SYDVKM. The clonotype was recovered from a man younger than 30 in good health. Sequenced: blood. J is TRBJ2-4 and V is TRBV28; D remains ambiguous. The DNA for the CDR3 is TGTGCCAGCACCCCACGTCCCCAGTACTTC. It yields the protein CASTPRPQYF. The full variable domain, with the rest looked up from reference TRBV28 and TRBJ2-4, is DVKVTQSSRYLVKRTGEKVFLECVQDMDHENMFWYRQDPGLGLRLIYFSYDVKMKEKGDIPEGYSVSREKKERFSLILESASTNQTSMYLCASTPRPQYFGAGTRLSVL.